The 10 T cell receptor beta chains listed next were all sequenced from one sample in a study of CD8+ T cells in alopecia areata. cDNA serving as the sequencing template came from extracted, reverse transcribed RNA. This table comes from immunoSEQ multiplex PCR, and its TCRdb copy is limited to in-frame clones, with some not included. Of around 29,000 clones listed, around two thirds are singletons. Sequences were obtained from NKG2D-high CD8+ T cells sorted from blood. The source of these receptors is a human donor with alopecia areata.

The V call is TRBV28, the J call TRBJ2-7, with D possibly matching TRBD1 (5 bases). Germline V gene data show CDR1 as MDHEN and CDR2 as SYDVKM. The CDR3 runs to 13 residues. Trimming left V 6 bases short and J 4 bases short, with 13 bases between. CDR3 amino acids: CASRGRAGYEQYF. The DNA for the CDR3 is TGTGCCAGCAGGGGAAGGGCAGGGTACGAGCAGTACTTC.

V and J are TRBV29-1 and TRBJ1-2; D is perhaps TRBD1 (6 bases). CDR3 length: 13 amino acids. Germline-derived CDR1 and CDR2 are SQVTM and ANQGSEA. The germline V and J ends were trimmed by 4 bases and 4 bases, with 13 bases remaining between them. The CDR3 region has the DNA TGCAGCGTTGGGGGGGGCGGCGGCTATGGCTACACCTTC. Amino acids: CSVGGGGGYGYTF.

CDR3 amino acids: CAEDSGPHYEQYF. CDR3 coding DNA: TGTGCCGAGGACTCCGGGCCACACTACGAGCAGTACTTC. This chain uses TRBV25-1 with TRBJ2-7; a weak D match, TRBD2 (5 bases). The CDR3 loop spans 13 amino acids. Germline-derived CDR1 and CDR2 are MGHDK and SYGVNS. V was clipped by 11 bases and J by 3 bases, with 17 bases between them.

The genes are TRBV5-6 and TRBJ1-6, with D unresolved. There are 14 residues in the CDR3. Germline-derived CDR1 and CDR2 are SGHDT and YYEEEE. V lost 1 base and J 14 bases, leaving 16 bases between the germline ends. CDR3 DNA sequence: TGTGCCAGCAGCTTGTCGTCAGGCCTGTTCACCCTCCACTTT. Its translation is CASSLSSGLFTLHF. Full variable domain (missing parts from reference TRBV5-6 and TRBJ1-6): DAGVTQSPTHLIKTRGQQVTLRCSPKSGHDTVSWYQQALGQGPQFIFQYYEEEERQRGNFPDRFSGHQFPNYSSELNVNALLLGDSALYLCASSLSSGLFTLHFGNGTRLTVT.

The table lists this clone with a few counts. The rearrangement uses TRBV7-9 and TRBJ2-1; 11 positions match TRBD2. Germline lookup yields CDR1 SEHNR and CDR2 FQNEAQ (reference sequence). With 5 bases clipped from V and 4 bases from J, the junction kept 7 bases outside the gene matches. The CDR3 totals 16 residues. Written as DNA, the CDR3 is TGTGCCAGCAGCAGGAGAGGGACTAGCGGTTACAATGAGCAGTTCTTC. It encodes CASSRRGTSGYNEQFF.

CDR3 protein: CASSVGGASNQPQHF. CDR3 in DNA: TGTGCCAGCAGCGTAGGTGGGGCGAGCAATCAGCCCCAGCATTTT. The chain has TRBV9 and TRBJ1-5, with TRBD1 as a possible D gene (5 bases). The germline gives CDR1 SGDLS, CDR2 YYNGEE. V was cut by 0 bases and J by 1 base, with 8 bases left in between. The CDR3 is made up of 15 amino acids.

The J gene is TRBJ1-2, the V gene TRBV29-1; D remains ambiguous. Trimming left V 0 bases short and J 4 bases short, with 15 bases between. CDR3 length: 15 residues. Germline CDR1 and CDR2: SQVTM and ANQGSEA. The DNA for the CDR3 is TGCAGCGTTGAAGAGGGCGACGACCATGTCTATGGCTACACCTTC. This sequence encodes CSVEEGDDHVYGYTF.

The chain uses TRBV29-1 and TRBJ1-1; D uncertain. From germline, CDR1 is SQVTM and CDR2 ANQGSEA. Trimming removed 4 bases at V and 7 bases at J, with 7 bases between. CDR3 length: 10 amino acids. The CDR3 protein is CSVGAGEAFF. The CDR3, as DNA: TGCAGCGTTGGGGCGGGTGAAGCTTTCTTT.

The rearrangement uses TRBV6-4 and TRBJ2-2, with TRBD1 matching 10 bases. In germline, CDR1 is MRHNA, CDR2 SNTAGT. This CDR3 comprises 14 residues. The ends lost 5 bases at V and 5 bases at J; junction bases unmatched: 2. In DNA form, the CDR3 reads TGTGCCAGCAGTTCGGGACAGGGGACCGGGGAGCTGTTTTTT. Translating it yields CASSSGQGTGELFF.

V and J are TRBV5-1 and TRBJ2-7; the D is unclear. The V end lost 0 bases, the J end lost 0 bases, and 7 bases lay between the germline ends. The germline gives CDR1 SGHRS, CDR2 YFSETQ. The CDR3 is 14 amino acids. The CDR3 DNA reads as TGCGCCAGCAGCTTGGTGGGCCTCTCCTACGAGCAGTACTTC. Translating it yields CASSLVGLSYEQYF.